The rows below give T cell receptor beta chains drawn from one sample of a study of blood T cell repertoires in COVID-19. Generated by immunoSEQ multiplex PCR, the TCRdb table keeps only in-frame clones and is missing some. This table has 300,000 to 400,000 clones, about 90% appearing once. Sample: PBMCs or T cells enriched from blood (not recorded which). These receptors all stem from a woman younger than 45 who had recovered from COVID-19. CDR3s leave out the opening cysteine and the closing phenylalanine or tryptophan.

v_gene	j_gene	CDR3aa
TRBV19	TRBJ1-5	ASSIDRYNQPQH
TRBV30	TRBJ2-7	AYRTGGLYEQY
TRBV7-8	TRBJ2-1	ASSSIDRGEIEQF
TRBV18	TRBJ1-5	ASSPGQGGNQPQH
TRBV5-8	TRBJ2-7	ASSVAGGEQY
TRBV6-5	TRBJ1-1	ASRLGSEAF
TRBV7-9	TRBJ1-1	ASNPGQPGNTEAF
TRBV29-1	TRBJ1-2	SGEQGEGYGYT
TRBV10-2	TRBJ2-1	ASSESMTSGSYNEQF
TRBV7-9	TRBJ2-1	ASSLAGLANRGNEQF
TRBV13	TRBJ2-5	ASSLGGDPGTGAQETQY
TRBV18	TRBJ2-5	ASSTGEQGPLETQY
TRBV6-5	TRBJ2-1	ASSYSAGGSYNEQF